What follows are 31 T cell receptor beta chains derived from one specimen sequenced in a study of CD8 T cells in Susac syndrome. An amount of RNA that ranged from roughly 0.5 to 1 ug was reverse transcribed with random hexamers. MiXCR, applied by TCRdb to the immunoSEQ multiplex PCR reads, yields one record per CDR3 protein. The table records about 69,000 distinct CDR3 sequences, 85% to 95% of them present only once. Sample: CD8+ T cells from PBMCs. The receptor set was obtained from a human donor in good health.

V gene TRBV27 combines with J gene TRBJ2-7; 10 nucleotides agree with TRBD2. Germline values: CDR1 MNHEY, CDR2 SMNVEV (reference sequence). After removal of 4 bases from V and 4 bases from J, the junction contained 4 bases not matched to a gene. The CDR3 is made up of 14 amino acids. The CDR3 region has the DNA TGTGCCAGCAGTTATAGCGGGGGGCCTTACGAGCAGTACTTC. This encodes CASSYSGGPYEQYF.

DNA for the CDR3: TGTGCCAGCAGCCCAGGCCAGAGGGATGGCTACACCTTC. Its translation is CASSPGQRDGYTF. This chain links TRBV7-9 with TRBJ1-2, with D unresolved. V shed 5 bases and J shed 6 bases, with 13 bases lying between them. CDR3 length: 13 amino acids. Germline lookup yields CDR1 SEHNR and CDR2 FQNEAQ (reference sequence).

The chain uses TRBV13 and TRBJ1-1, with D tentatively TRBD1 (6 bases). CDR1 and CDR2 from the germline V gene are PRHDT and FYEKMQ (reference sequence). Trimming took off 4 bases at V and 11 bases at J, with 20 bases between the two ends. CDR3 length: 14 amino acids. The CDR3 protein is CASSSPGGRGNAFF. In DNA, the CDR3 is TGTGCCAGCAGCTCCCCGGGGGGCCGGGGGAATGCTTTCTTT.

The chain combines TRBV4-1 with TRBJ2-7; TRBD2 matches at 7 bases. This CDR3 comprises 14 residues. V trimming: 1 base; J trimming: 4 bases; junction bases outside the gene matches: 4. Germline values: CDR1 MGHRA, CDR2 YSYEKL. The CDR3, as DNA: TGCGCCAGCAGCCAAGGACGGGGGGATTACGAGCAGTACTTC. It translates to CASSQGRGDYEQYF.

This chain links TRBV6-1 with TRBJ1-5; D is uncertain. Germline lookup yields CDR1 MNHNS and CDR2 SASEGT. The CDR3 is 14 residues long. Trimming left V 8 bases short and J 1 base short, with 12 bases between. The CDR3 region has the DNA TGTGCCAGCTGGAAGACGGGGAGCAATCAGCCCCAGCATTTT. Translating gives CASWKTGSNQPQHF.

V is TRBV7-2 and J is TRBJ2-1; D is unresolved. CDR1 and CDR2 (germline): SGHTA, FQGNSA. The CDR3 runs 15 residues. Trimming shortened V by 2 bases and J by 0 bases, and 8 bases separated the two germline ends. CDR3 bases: TGTGCCAGCAGCTTATATGGCAGCTCCTACAATGAGCAGTTCTTC. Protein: CASSLYGSSYNEQFF.

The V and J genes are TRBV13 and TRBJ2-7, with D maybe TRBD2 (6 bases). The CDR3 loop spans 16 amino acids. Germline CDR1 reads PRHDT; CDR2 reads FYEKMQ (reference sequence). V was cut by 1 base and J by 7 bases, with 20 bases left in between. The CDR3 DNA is TGTGCCAGCAGCTTAGATGGAGGGAGGTCATTTGGAGAGCAGTACGTC. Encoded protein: CASSLDGGRSFGEQYV.

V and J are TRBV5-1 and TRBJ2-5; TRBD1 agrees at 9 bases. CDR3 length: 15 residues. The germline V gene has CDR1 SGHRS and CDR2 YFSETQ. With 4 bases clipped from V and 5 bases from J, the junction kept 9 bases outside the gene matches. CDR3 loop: CASSEGDREIETQYF. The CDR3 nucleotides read TGCGCCAGCAGCGAAGGGGACAGGGAAATCGAGACCCAGTACTTC.

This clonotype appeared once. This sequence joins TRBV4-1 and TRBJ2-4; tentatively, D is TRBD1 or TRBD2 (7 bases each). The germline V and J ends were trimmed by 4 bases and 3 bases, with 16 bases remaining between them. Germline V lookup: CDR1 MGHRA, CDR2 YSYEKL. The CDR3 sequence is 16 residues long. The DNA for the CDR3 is TGCGCCAGCAGCCTCCCCCCAGGGGGGGACAAAAACATTCAGTACTTC. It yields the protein CASSLPPGGDKNIQYF.

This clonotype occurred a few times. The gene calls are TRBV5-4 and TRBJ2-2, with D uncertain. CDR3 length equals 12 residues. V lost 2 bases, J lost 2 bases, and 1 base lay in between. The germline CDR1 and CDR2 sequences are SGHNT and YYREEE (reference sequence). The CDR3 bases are TGTGCCAGCAGCTTCAACACCGGGGAGCTGTTTTTT. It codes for CASSFNTGELFF.

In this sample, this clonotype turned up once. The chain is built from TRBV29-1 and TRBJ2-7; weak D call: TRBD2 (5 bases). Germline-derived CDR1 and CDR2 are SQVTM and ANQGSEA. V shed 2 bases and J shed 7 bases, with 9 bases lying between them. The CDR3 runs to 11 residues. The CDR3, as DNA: TGCAGCGTTGAACGCTCGGGGGAGCAGTACTTC. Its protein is CSVERSGEQYF.

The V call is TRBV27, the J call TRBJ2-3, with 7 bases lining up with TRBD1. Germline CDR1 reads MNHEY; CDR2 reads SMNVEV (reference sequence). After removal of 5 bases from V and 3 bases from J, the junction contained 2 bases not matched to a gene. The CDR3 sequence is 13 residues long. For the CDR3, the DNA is TGTGCCAGCAGTGAACAGGGGACAGATACGCAGTATTTT. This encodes CASSEQGTDTQYF.

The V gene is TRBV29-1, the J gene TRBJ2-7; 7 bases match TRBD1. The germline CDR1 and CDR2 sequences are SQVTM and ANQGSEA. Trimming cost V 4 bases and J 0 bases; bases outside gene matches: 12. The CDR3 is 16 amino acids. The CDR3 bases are TGCAGCGTTGGAGACTCCGACAGGGACCCCTCCTACGAGCAGTACTTC. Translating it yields CSVGDSDRDPSYEQYF.

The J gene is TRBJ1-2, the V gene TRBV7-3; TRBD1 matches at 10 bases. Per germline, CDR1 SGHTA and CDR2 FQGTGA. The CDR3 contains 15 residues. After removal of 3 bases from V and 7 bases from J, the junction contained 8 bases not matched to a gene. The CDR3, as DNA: TGTGCCAGCAGCTTGACAGGGGGCGTCGATGCTGGCTACACCTTC. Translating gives CASSLTGGVDAGYTF.

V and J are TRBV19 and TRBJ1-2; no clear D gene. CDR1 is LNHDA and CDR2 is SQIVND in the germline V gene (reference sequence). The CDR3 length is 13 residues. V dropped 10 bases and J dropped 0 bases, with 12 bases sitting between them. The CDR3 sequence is CATTAVANYGYTF. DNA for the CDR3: TGTGCCACAACAGCGGTAGCTAACTATGGCTACACCTTC.

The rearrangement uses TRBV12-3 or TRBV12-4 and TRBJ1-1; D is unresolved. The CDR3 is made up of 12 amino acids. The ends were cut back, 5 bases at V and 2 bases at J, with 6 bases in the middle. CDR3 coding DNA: TGTGCCAGCAGTGGGGAAAACACTGAAGCTTTCTTT. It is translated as CASSGENTEAFF.

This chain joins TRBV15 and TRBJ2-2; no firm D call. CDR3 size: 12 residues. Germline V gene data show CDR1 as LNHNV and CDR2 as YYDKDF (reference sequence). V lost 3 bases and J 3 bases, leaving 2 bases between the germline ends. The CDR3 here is CATSSYTGELFF. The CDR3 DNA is TGTGCCACCAGCAGCTACACCGGGGAGCTGTTTTTT.

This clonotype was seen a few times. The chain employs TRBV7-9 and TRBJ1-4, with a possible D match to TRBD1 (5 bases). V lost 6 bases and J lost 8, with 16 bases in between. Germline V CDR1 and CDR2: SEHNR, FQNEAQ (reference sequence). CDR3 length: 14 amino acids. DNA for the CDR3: TGTGCCAGCAGTTCTACAGGATGGGGAGAAAAACTGTTTTTT. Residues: CASSSTGWGEKLFF.

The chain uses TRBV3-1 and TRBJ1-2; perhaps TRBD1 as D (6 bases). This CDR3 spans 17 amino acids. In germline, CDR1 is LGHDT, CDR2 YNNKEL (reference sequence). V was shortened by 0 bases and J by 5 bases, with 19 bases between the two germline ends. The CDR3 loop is CASSQDFTAGTFYGYTF. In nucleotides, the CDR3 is TGTGCCAGCAGCCAAGATTTTACGGCCGGGACATTTTATGGCTACACCTTC.

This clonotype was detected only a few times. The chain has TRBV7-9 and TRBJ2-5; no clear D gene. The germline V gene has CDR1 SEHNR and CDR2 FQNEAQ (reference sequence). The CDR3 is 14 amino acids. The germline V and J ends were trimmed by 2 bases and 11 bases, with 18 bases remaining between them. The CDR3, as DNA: TGTGCCAGCAGCTTACCCCCCCCCTGGACGAAACAGTACTTC. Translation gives CASSLPPPWTKQYF.

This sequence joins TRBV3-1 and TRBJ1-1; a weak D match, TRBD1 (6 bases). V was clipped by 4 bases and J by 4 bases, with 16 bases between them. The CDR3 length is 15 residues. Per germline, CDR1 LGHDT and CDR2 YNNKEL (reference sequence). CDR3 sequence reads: CASSLRPGEVTEAFF. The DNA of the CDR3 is TGTGCCAGCAGCCTTCGACCAGGGGAGGTCACTGAAGCTTTCTTT.

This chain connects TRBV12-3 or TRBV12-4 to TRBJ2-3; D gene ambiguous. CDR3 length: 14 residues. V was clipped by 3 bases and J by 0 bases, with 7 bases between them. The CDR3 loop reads CASSFISSTDTQYF. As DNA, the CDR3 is TGTGCCAGCAGTTTTATCTCGAGCACAGATACGCAGTATTTT.

In nucleotides, the CDR3 is TGTGCCAGCAGCTCAGCGGGGGGGGCTTACAATGAGCAGTTCTTC. It specifies CASSSAGGAYNEQFF. The chain links TRBV13 to TRBJ2-1, with TRBD2 matching over 10 bases. Germline V gene data show CDR1 as PRHDT and CDR2 as FYEKMQ (reference sequence). This CDR3 has 15 amino acids. The junction had 4 bases not matched to a gene; V was cut back by 4 bases and J by 4 bases.

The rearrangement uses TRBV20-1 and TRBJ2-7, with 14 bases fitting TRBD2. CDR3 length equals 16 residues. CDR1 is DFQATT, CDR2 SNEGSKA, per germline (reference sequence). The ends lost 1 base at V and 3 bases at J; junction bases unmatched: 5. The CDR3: CSARAPGTSGSYEQYF. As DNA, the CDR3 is TGCAGTGCTAGAGCCCCCGGGACTAGCGGGAGCTACGAGCAGTACTTC.

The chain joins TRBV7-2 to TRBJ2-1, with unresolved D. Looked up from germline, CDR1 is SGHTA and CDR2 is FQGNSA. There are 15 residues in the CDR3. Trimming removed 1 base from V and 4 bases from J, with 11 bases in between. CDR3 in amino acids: CASSLVGSQYNEQFF. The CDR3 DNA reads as TGTGCCAGCAGCTTAGTCGGGTCCCAGTACAATGAGCAGTTCTTC.

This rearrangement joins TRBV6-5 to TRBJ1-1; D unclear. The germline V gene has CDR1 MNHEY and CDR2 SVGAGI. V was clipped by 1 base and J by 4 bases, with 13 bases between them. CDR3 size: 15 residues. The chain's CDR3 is CASSYFLGASTEAFF. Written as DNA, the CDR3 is TGTGCCAGCAGTTACTTCCTCGGAGCTAGCACTGAAGCTTTCTTT.

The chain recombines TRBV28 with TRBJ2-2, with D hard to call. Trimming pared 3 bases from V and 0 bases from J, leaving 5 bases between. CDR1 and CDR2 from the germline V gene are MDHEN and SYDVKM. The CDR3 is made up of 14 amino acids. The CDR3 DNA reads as TGTGCCAGCAGTTTCTCTGCGAACACCGGGGAGCTGTTTTTT. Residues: CASSFSANTGELFF.

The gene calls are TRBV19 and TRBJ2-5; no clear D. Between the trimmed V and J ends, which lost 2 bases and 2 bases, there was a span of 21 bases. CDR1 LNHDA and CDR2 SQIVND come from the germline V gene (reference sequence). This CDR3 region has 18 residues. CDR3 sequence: CASSIHEVKARKQETQYF. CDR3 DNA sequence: TGTGCCAGTAGTATACATGAGGTTAAAGCCAGGAAGCAAGAGACCCAGTACTTC.

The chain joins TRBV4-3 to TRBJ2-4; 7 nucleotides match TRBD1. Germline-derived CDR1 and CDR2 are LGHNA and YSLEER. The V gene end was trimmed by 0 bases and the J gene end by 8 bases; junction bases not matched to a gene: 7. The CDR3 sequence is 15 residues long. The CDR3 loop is CASSQDLLTGDIQYF. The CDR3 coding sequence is TGCGCCAGCAGCCAAGACCTTCTTACAGGGGACATTCAGTACTTC.

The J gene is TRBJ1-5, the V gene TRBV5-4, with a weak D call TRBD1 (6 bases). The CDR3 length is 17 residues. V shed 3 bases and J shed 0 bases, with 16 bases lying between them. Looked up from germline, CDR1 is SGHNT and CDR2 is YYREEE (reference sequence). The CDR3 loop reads CASSSSGDSYSNQPQHF. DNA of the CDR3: TGTGCCAGCAGCTCATCAGGGGACTCGTATAGCAATCAGCCCCAGCATTTT. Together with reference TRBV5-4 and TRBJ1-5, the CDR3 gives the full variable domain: ETGVTQSPTHLIKTRGQQVTLRCSSQSGHNTVSWYQQALGQGPQFIFQYYREEENGRGNFPPRFSGLQFPNYSSELNVNALELDDSALYLCASSSSGDSYSNQPQHFGDGTRLSIL.

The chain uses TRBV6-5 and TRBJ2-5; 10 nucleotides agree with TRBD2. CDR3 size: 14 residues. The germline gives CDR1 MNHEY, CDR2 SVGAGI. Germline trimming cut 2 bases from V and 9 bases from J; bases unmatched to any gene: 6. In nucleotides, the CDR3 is TGTGCCAGCAGTTACCTTCTCAGCGGGGGGGCCCAGTACTTC. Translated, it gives CASSYLLSGGAQYF.